The entry below gives a single T cell receptor beta chain sequence along with its context. It has no known antigen specificity. Base qualities are not provided; no much larger clone lies one nucleotide away. The cohort consisted of 666 healthy bone marrow donors. At the time of sampling, every cohort member was nominally healthy, though immune exposures that went unrecorded were likely present. The donor was CMV seronegative and was included in the group of a few hundred seronegative cohort members. A peripheral blood sample was collected from each donor, and TCR beta sequencing was performed on peripheral blood mononuclear cells. The Qiagen DNeasy Blood Extraction Kit was used to extract genomic DNA from the blood cell samples. This sample is part of a study of cytomegalovirus exposure and HLA in healthy donors (TCRdb year 2017). A note on the overall study: An earlier analysis of about 560 of the donors reported roughly 300 Gb of sequence data and 95 million to 130 million unique TCR beta sequences obtained from about 179 million T cells. Roughly 5 DR-DQ haplotypes were treated as single units for association and clustering because of strong linkage in the cohort. Rather than using new phenotypic data, the later analysis identified candidate immune exposures from TCR beta sequences and from how often those sequences occurred across donors. To predict cytomegalovirus infection status, the study brought together high-throughput TCR immunosequencing, statistical association of individual TCRs with disease status, and machine learning. A later genetic analysis used genome-wide SNP genotypes for about 55% of the 666 donors, treating that subset as a discovery cohort. To study patterns of TCR occurrence, a later analysis re-analyzed previously published TCR beta repertoires from 700 or so donors and added high-resolution HLA genotyping. Donor age, sex, ethnicity and CMV serostatus were collected together with the repertoire data. The study aimed to test whether signatures of past pathogen exposure could be identified by cataloging public T cell receptors. Across roughly 420 genotyped donors of the cohort, an average of approximately 240,000 unique TCR beta nucleotide sequences per donor were sequenced, and about a sixth of those sequences were non-productive. Of the 350 to 450 genotyped donors, approximately 80% fell in the genetic ancestry cluster associated with self-reported Caucasian donors. In an earlier analysis of more than 550 of the donors, high-throughput TCR beta sequencing was used to judge whether each TCR beta V gene segment behaved as functional or pseudogenic. Approximately 330 gigabases of sequencing data and roughly 81 million unique TCR sequences made up an early release that covered under 750 HLA-typed donors. The number of typed donors differed by locus: roughly 629-640 for A, B, C, DRB1 and DQB1; about 520 for DQA1; about 600 for DPA1; and 450 to 480 for DPB1. A separate validation cohort of 100 to 150 different subjects was used in addition to the roughly 670-subject first cohort. HLA typing covered class I and class II loci at four-digit resolution. Every repertoire in the discovery cohort had been generated on one and the same sequencing platform. Using immunosequencing, the study profiled T cell repertoires from about 610 subjects and related those repertoires to cytomegalovirus serostatus.

Library construction relied on the immunoSEQ multiplex PCR assay. For the multiplex PCR, a mixture combining 60 forward primers for TCR Vbeta segments and 13 reverse primers for TCR Jbeta segments was used. The CDR3 region of rearranged TCR beta genes was amplified from genomic DNA with a multiplex PCR assay. The amplified TCR beta libraries were sequenced on the Illumina HiSeq System as 87-base-pair reads. The original methods were these. A later analysis tallied some 79 million unique TCR beta chains across the 660 or so repertoires, and about 10 million of those chains were shared by two or more donors. Raw reads were error-corrected and collapsed into unique sequences by a nearest-neighbor algorithm in which closely related sequences were merged to remove PCR and sequencing errors. To assign V, D and J gene segments, CDR3 sequences were aligned to IMGT reference sequences. Each retained sequence needed at least a six-nucleotide match to both a V gene segment and a J gene segment. A rearrangement counted as productive if the CDR3 had no stop codons and remained in frame with V and J, and every other rearrangement counted as non-productive. CDR3 was defined according to IMGT convention as the region running from the second conserved V-encoded cysteine to the conserved J-encoded phenylalanine. The earlier analysis of about 570 of the donors excluded any sequence lacking an unambiguous match to a single V gene segment. An earlier analysis of approximately 590 of the donors called V segments functional above 56.7% productive rearrangements and segregating when the between-donor standard deviation exceeded 5%. A statistical classification framework was built to diagnose cytomegalovirus status from the catalog of TCR beta chain sequences. V and J gene assignment, in a later analysis, came from comparing TCR nucleotide sequences with IMGT/GENE-DB human TR gene sequences. A later analysis assigned CDR3 sequences and most-parsimonious VDJ recombination scenarios with the TCRdist pipeline. In a later analysis, every TCR beta chain was defined by the combination of its CDR3 amino acid sequence and its V-gene family, and reads without a unique V-gene family were dropped. A later analysis removed roughly 590 highly shared, low-generation-probability nucleotide sequences to deal with suspected cross-contamination and a sequencing artifact. A later analysis calculated a clonal expansion index for each public chain from normalized within-repertoire ranks of inferred template counts. In a later analysis, generation probabilities were computed with a VDJ recombination model fitted to out-of-frame rearrangements, and the resulting probabilities were checked against IGoR. In a later analysis, TCR-TCR, TCR-HLA and TCR-CMV co-occurrence was scored with hypergeometric tests, and a repertoire-size bias correction was applied to TCR pairs. To estimate false discovery rates, a later analysis permuted the HLA or CMV assignments 20 times. In a later analysis, co-occurring TCRs were grouped using DBSCAN, and TCRdist sequence similarity was added for clustering within HLA-allele-positive subsets. Repertoires with fewer than 30,000 or more than 120,000 public chains, plus five repertoires with anomalous nucleotide sharing, were excluded from co-occurrence clustering. TCRdb retrieved this table from immuneACCESS and kept in-frame rearrangements only. Not all clones are present; in checked studies, unresolved V genes account for under half, and no reason is known for the remainder. V, J and clone size were drawn from that table, and D and trimming were deduced from the DNA. A total of 100,000 or so clones appear in this sample, under 85% of them only once. Under 6.5% of the sample is in the top ten clones.

On the study overall, not on this receptor specifically: At a false discovery rate of 0.05, a later analysis linked fewer than 20,000 TCR beta sequences to specific HLA alleles. The classifier was reported to diagnose cytomegalovirus status with high specificity and sensitivity in both the original cohort and the validation cohort. In a later analysis, the rate of TCR association differed among HLA loci, with DRB1 alleles having the most associated TCRs and HLA-C alleles having the fewest. An earlier analysis of around 540 of the donors showed that most TCR beta V segments appeared in productive rearrangements either about 87% or about 30% of the time, which broadly matched IMGT annotations. Assigning TCR associations to individual alleles was difficult when HLA alleles, especially DR and DQ, strongly co-occurred. Because counts were too low, seventeen rarely observed V segments, including chromosome 9 orphons, were excluded from the earlier analysis of 587 of the donors. This cohort had only TCR beta chains sequenced, and the lack of alpha or paired-chain data limited which features could be detected. A later analysis found that HLA-associated TCR beta chains were more clonally expanded and had lower generation probabilities than equally common non-associated chains. A later genetic analysis associated a missense DCLRE1C variant with V-gene and J-gene trimming of TCR beta chains, and an independent cohort replicated the association. The study gave a list of some 150 TCR beta chains associated with cytomegalovirus. Most TCR sequences were observed very rarely across donors, whereas some public TCRs were present in many individuals. Roughly uniform sequencing depth across donors was assumed in presence/absence analyses, although this assumption may not hold. Correlated functional status among segregating V segments might reflect linkage disequilibrium, but an unknown experimental factor could not be ruled out. Most CMV-associated TCR beta chains appeared to be HLA-restricted in a later analysis, and the HLA associations seemed to be driven largely by CMV exposure. Compared with the approximately 670-donor mean, donors in an Asian-associated ancestry cluster had fewer N-insertions in productive TCRs, according to a later genetic analysis. A cluster of highly shared sequence variants was judged likely to be a technical artifact of the sequencing pipeline. A further reported finding was that TCR beta sequences accurately predicted the HLA-A and HLA-B alleles for most subjects in the first cohort. It was suggested by the authors that the approach could potentially be generalized to other disease states and immunological phenotypes. In a later analysis, several top co-occurrence clusters were reported to appear linked to parvovirus B19, influenza, CMV and Epstein-Barr virus. The only immune exposure information available for the cohort was CMV serostatus. Because HLA typing was unavailable for some donors at each locus, only the typed subset was used in association tests. A few of the identified cytomegalovirus-associated TCR beta chains were confirmed in vitro to be specific for cytomegalovirus antigens.

This clonotype originated in a man in his late teens or twenties in good health and CMV-seronegative. Sequenced input: PBMCs.

The DNA reads as follows: TGCGCCAGCAGCTGGAGACTAGCGGGAGGAGTGAACAATGAGCAGTTCTTC. Its protein product is CASSWRLAGGVNNEQFF. The chain joins TRBV5-1 to TRBJ2-1; 13 central bases correspond to TRBD2. The CDR3 has 17 amino acids, counting the end cysteine and phenylalanine. The retained sequence is limited to the CDR3, 51 bases, with the frame set at the first base. CDR1 is given as SGHRS and CDR2 as YFSETQ, both from the germline V gene. V is pruned by 3 bases and J by 5 bases, leaving 8 bases of the junction without a gene match. This CDR3, with the reference TRBV5-1 and TRBJ2-1 proteins standing in past its ends, gives the full variable domain KAGVTQTPRYLIKTRGQQVTLSCSPISGHRSVSWYQQTPGQGLQFLFEYFSETQRNKGNFPGRFSGRQFSNSRSEMNVSTLELGDSALYLCASSWRLAGGVNNEQFFGPGTRLTVL.